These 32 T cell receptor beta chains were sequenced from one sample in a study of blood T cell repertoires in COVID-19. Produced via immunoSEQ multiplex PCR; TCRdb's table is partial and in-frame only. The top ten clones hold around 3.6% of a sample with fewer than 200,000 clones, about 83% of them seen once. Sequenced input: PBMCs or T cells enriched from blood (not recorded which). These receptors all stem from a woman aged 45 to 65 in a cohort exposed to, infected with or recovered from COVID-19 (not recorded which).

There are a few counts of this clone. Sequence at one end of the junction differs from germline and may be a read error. The DNA of the CDR3 is TGTGCTAGCAGCCTCGGACTAGCGGAGTCGAACACCGGGGAGCTGTTTTTT. Its translation: CASSLGLAESNTGELFF. The rearrangement links TRBV7-7 to TRBJ2-2, with 10 nucleotides matching TRBD2. CDR3 length: 17 amino acids. The V gene's germline CDR1 is SSHAT and CDR2 FNYEAQ (reference sequence).

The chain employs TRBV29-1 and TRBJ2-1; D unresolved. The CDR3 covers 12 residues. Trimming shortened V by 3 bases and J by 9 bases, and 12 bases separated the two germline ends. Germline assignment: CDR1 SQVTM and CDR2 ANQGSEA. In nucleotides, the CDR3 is TGCAGCGTTGAGGATCCCCCGGGTGAGCAGTTCTTC. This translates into CSVEDPPGEQFF.

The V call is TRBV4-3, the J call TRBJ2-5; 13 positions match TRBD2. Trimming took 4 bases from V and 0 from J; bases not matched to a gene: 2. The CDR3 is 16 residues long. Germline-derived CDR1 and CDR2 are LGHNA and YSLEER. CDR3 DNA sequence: TGCGCCAGCAGCCCGGGACTAGCGGGACACCAAGAGACCCAGTACTTC. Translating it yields CASSPGLAGHQETQYF.

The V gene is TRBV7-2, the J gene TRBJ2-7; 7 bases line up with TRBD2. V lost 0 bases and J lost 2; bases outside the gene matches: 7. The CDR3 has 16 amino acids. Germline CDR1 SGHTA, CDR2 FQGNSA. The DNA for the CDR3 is TGTGCCAGCAGCTTAGCGTTGTCGGGAGGCCCCTACGAGCAGTACTTC. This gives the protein CASSLALSGGPYEQYF.

CDR3 residues: CASSRLAGGVGETQYF. Here the CDR3 DNA reads TGTGCCAGCAGCCGACTAGCGGGGGGAGTCGGGGAGACCCAGTACTTC. This rearrangement joins TRBV11-2 to TRBJ2-5; 13 bases map to TRBD2. Germline-derived CDR1 and CDR2 are SGHAT and FQNNGV. The ends lost 5 bases at V and 5 bases at J; junction bases unmatched: 8. CDR3 size: 16 residues.

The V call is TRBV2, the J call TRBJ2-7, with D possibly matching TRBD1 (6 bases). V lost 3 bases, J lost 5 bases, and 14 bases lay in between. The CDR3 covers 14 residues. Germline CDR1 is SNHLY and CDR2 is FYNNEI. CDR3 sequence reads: CASSEGTRGHEQYF. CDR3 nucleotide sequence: TGTGCCAGCAGTGAGGGGACAAGGGGCCACGAGCAGTACTTC.

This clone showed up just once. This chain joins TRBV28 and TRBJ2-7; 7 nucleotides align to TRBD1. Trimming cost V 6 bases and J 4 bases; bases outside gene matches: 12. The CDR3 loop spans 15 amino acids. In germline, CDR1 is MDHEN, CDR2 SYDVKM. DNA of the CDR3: TGTGCCAGCAGAGAATCGGGACAGACAATGTACGAGCAGTACTTC. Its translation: CASRESGQTMYEQYF.

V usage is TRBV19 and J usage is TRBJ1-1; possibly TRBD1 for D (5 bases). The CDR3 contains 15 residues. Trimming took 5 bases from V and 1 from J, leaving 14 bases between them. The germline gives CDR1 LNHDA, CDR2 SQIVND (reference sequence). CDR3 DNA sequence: TGTGCCAGTAGTGCCCGGGGGGGAAAGAACACTGAAGCTTTCTTT. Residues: CASSARGGKNTEAFF.

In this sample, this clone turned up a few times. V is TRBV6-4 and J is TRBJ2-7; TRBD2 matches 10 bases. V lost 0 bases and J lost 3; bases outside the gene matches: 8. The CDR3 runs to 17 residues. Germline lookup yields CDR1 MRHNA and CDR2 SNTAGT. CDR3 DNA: TGTGCCAGCAGTGACTCGGAGCTAGCGGGAGACTGCTACGAGCAGTACTTC. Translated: CASSDSELAGDCYEQYF.

CDR3 residues: CASSQPGGPSKGTGELFF. As DNA, the CDR3 is TGTGCCAGCAGCCAACCCGGGGGTCCCTCGAAGGGCACCGGGGAGCTGTTTTTT. The genes are TRBV14 and TRBJ2-2; weak D call: TRBD2 (6 bases). The CDR3 runs 18 residues. Germline V gene data show CDR1 as SGHDN and CDR2 as FVKESK. V was trimmed by 2 bases and J by 4 bases, leaving 20 bases between them.

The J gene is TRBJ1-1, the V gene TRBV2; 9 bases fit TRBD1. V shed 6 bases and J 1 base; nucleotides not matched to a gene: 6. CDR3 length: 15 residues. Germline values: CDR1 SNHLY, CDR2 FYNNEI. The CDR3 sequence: CASRATGGANTEAFF. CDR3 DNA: TGTGCCAGCAGGGCCACAGGGGGCGCGAACACTGAAGCTTTCTTT.

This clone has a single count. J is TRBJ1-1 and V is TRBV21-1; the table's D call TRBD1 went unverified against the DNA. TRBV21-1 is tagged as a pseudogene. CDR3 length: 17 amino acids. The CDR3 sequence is CASSKQAQQGLNTEAFF. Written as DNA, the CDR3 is TGTGCCAGCAGCAAACAGGCACAACAGGGACTGAACACTGAAGCTTTCTTT.

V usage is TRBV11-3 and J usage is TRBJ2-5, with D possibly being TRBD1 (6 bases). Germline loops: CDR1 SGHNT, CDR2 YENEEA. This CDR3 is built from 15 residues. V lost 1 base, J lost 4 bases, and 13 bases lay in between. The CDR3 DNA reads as TGTGCCAGCAGCTTAGGGGGACAACCCATAGAGACCCAGTACTTC. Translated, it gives CASSLGGQPIETQYF.

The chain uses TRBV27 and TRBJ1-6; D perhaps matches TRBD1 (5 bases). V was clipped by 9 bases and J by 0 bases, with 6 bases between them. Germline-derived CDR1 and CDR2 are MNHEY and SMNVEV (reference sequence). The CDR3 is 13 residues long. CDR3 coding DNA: TGTGCCAGTAGGGGCTCCTATAATTCACCCCTCCACTTT. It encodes CASRGSYNSPLHF.

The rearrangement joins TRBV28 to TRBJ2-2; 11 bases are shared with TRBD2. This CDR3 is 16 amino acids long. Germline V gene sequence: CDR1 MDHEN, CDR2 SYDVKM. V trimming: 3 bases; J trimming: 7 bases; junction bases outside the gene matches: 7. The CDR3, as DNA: TGTGCCAGCAGTTTGGGGGGGACTAGCGGTCTCGGGGAGCTGTTTTTT. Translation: CASSLGGTSGLGELFF.

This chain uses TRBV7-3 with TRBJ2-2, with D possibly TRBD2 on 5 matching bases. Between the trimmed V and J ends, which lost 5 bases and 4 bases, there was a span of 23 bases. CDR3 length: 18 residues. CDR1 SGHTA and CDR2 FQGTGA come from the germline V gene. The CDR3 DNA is TGTGCCAGCAGCACCAAGGCGGTTGGAACGACTACCACCGGGGAGCTGTTTTTT. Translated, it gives CASSTKAVGTTTTGELFF.

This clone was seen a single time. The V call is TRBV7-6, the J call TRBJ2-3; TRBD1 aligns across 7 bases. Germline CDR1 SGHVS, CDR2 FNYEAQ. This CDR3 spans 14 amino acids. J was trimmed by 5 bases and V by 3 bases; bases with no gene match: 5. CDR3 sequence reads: CASSFQQGIDTQYF. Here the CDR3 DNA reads TGTGCCAGCAGCTTCCAACAGGGGATAGATACGCAGTATTTT.

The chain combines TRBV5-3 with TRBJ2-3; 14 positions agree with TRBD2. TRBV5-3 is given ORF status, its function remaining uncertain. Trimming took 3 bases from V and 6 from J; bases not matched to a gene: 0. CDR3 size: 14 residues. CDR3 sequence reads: CARSWTSGRDTQYF. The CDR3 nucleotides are TGTGCCAGAAGCTGGACTAGCGGGAGGGATACGCAGTATTTT.

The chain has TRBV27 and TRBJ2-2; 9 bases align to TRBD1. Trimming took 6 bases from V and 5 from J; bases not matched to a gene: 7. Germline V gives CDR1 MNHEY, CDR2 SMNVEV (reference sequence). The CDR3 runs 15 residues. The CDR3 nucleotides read TGTGCCAGCAGCAGGCTGACAGGGGGGACCGGGGAGCTGTTTTTT. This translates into CASSRLTGGTGELFF.

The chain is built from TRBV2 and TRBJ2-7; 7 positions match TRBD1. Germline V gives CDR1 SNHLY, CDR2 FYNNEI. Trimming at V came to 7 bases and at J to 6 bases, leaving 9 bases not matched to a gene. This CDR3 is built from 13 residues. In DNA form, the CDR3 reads TGTGCCAGCATCCGGGACAGAAGTACCGAGCAGTACTTC. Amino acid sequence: CASIRDRSTEQYF.

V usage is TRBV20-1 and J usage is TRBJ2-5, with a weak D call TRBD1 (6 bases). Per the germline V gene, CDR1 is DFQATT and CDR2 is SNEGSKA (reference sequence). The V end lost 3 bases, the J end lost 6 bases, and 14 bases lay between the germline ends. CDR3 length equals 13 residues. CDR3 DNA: TGCAGTGCTAGTGGTCAAGGGGGACAGACCCAGTACTTC. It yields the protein CSASGQGGQTQYF.

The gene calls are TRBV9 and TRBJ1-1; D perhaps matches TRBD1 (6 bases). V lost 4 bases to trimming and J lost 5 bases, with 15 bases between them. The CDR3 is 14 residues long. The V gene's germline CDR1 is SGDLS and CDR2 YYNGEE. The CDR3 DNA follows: TGTGCCAGCAGCCGCGATGGGGGCGCGACTGAAGCTTTCTTT. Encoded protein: CASSRDGGATEAFF.

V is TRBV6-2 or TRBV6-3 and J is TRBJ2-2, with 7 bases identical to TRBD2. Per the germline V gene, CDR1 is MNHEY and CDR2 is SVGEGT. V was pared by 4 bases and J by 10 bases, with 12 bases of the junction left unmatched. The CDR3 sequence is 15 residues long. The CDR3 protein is CASSSYGRGDAELFF. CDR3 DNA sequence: TGTGCCAGCAGTTCCTATGGGAGGGGCGATGCGGAGCTGTTTTTT.

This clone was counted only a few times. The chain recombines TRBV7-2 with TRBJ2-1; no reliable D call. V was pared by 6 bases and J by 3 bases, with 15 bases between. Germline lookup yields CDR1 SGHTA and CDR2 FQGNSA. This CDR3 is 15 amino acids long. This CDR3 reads CASRIVTDVYNEQFF. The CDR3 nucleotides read TGTGCCAGCAGAATAGTGACTGACGTCTACAATGAGCAGTTCTTC.

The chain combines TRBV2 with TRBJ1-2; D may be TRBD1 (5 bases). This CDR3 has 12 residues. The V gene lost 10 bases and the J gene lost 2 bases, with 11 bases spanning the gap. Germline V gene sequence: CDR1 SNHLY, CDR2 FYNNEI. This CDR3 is CATQQANYGYTF. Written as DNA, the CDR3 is TGTGCCACCCAACAGGCAAACTATGGCTACACCTTC.

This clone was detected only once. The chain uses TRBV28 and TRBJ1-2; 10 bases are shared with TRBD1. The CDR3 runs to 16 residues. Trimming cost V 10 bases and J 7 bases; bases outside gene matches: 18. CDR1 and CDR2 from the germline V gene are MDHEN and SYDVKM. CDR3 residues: CATPSTGGAGFGGYTF. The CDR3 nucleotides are TGTGCCACGCCATCGACAGGGGGCGCAGGATTTGGTGGCTACACCTTC.

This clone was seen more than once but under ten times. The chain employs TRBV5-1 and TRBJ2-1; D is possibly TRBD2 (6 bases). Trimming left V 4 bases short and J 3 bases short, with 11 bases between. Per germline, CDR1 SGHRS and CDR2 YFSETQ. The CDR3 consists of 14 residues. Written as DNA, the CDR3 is TGCGCCAGCAGCCGCGAGACTAGCTACAATGAGCAGTTCTTC. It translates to CASSRETSYNEQFF.

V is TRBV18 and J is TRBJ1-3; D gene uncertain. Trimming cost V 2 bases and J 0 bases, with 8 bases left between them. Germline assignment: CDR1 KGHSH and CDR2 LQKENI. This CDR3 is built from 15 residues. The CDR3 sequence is CASSPASNSGNTIYF. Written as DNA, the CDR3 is TGTGCCAGCTCACCAGCCAGTAACTCTGGAAACACCATATATTTT.

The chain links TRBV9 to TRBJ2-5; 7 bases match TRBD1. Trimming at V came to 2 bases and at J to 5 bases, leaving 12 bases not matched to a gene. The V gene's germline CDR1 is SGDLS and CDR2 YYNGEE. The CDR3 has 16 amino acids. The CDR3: CASSVGSLTGVETQYF. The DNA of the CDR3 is TGTGCCAGCAGCGTGGGATCATTAACAGGGGTTGAGACCCAGTACTTC.

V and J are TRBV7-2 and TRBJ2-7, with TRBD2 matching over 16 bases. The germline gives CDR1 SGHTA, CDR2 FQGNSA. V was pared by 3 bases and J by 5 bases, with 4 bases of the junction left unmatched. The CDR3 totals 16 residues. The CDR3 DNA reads TGTGCCAGCAGCTTTGGGACTAGCGGGGGGGCCAACGAGCAGTACTTC. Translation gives CASSFGTSGGANEQYF.

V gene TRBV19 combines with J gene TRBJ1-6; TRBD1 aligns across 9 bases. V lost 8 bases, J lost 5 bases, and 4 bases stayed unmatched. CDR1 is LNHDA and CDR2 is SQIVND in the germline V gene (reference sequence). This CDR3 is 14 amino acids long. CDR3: CASGRTGDNSPLHF. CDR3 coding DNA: TGTGCCAGTGGCCGGACAGGGGATAATTCACCCCTCCACTTT.

DNA for the CDR3: TGTGCCAGCAGAACAGGGTGGGGTCAGCCCCAGCATTTT. This encodes CASRTGWGQPQHF. The chain recombines TRBV16 with TRBJ1-5, with D possibly TRBD1 on 6 matching bases. The V gene's germline CDR1 is KGHSY and CDR2 FQNENV. Trimming removed 6 bases from V and 6 bases from J, with 12 bases in between. The CDR3 runs to 13 residues.